This TCR beta chain was recorded in a study of cytomegalovirus exposure and HLA in healthy donors. General observations from the study: Confirmation was obtained in vitro that a few CMV-associated chains are specific for CMV antigens. Later work showed greater clonal expansion in HLA-associated TCR beta chains than in equally common others. Analyzed later, association rates of TCRs varied across HLA loci, with DRB1 most and HLA-C fewest.

As concerns this clone: What it binds is unknown.

Primers included in the PCR were 60 Vbeta and 13 Jbeta primers. Only in-frame clones appear in the TCRdb table, and some are missing; sequencing was by immunoSEQ multiplex PCR. Of roughly 180,000 clones in the sample, approximately 86% were seen once. Sequenced: PBMCs. This sequence was found in a male donor in good health and CMV-seronegative.

The CDR3 sequence is CASSLREREQYF. CDR3 DNA sequence: TGTGCCAGCAGCTTACGCGAGCGCGAGCAGTACTTC. V usage is TRBV7-6 and J usage is TRBJ2-7; D not certain. The CDR3 extends over 12 amino acids. The ends were cut back, 2 bases at V and 6 bases at J, with 8 bases in the middle. CDR1 is SGHVS and CDR2 is FNYEAQ in the germline V gene.